These 27 T cell receptor beta chains were sequenced from one sample in a study of control samples from healthy donors and cancer patients. Sequencing was performed with immunoSEQ multiplex PCR; in TCRdb, only in-frame clones are kept and a portion is missing. The data hold 46,000 or so clones, with about 93% observed a single time. Sequencing was done on a sample of PBMCs. These receptors all come from a woman in her fifties or sixties with head and neck cancer.

The V gene is TRBV9, the J gene TRBJ2-2; D might be TRBD2 (6 bases). The CDR3 extends over 15 amino acids. The V and J ends lost 6 bases and 2 bases respectively, with 14 bases between them. Germline V gives CDR1 SGDLS, CDR2 YYNGEE. DNA of the CDR3: TGTGCCAGCACCCCCCGGCGGGGAAACACCGGGGAGCTGTTTTTT. Its translation: CASTPRRGNTGELFF. Supplemented by reference TRBV9 and TRBJ2-2, the full variable domain reads DSGVTQTPKHLITATGQRVTLRCSPRSGDLSVYWYQQSLDQGLQFLIQYYNGEERAKGNILERFSAQQFPDLHSELNLSSLELGDSALYFCASTPRRGNTGELFFGEGSRLTVL.

This clone occurred once. The chain combines TRBV24-1 with TRBJ2-1, with 8 bases lining up with TRBD1. CDR3 length equals 15 residues. V lost 2 bases and J lost 5; bases outside the gene matches: 4. Germline loops: CDR1 KGHDR, CDR2 SFDVKD. As DNA, the CDR3 is TGTGCCACCAGTGATTCGGGACAGGTTCACAATGAGCAGTTCTTC. Protein: CATSDSGQVHNEQFF.

V is TRBV28 and J is TRBJ1-4; D ambiguous. The CDR3 contains 15 residues. With 3 bases removed from V and 8 bases from J, the gap between germline ends came to 16 bases. The V gene's germline CDR1 is MDHEN and CDR2 SYDVKM. The CDR3, as DNA: TGTGCCAGCAGTTTCGGACGGGTGGGAAAGGAAAAACTGTTTTTT. It yields the protein CASSFGRVGKEKLFF.

The V call is TRBV6-5, the J call TRBJ2-3; TRBD2 is a possible D gene (5 bases). The CDR3 spans 16 residues. Deletions cut 2 bases from V and 2 bases from J, with 14 bases between. CDR1 MNHEY and CDR2 SVGAGI come from the germline V gene. Here the CDR3 reads CASSYTRERVTDTQYF. The CDR3 nucleotides read TGTGCCAGCAGTTACACGAGGGAGAGGGTCACAGATACGCAGTATTTT.

The chain joins TRBV19 to TRBJ1-2; D perhaps matches TRBD1 (5 bases). CDR3 size: 14 residues. Trimming stripped 6 bases from V and 8 bases from J, with 19 bases between. Germline lookup yields CDR1 LNHDA and CDR2 SQIVND (reference sequence). This chain's CDR3 is CASSPLGHQEGYTF. The CDR3 DNA is TGTGCCAGTAGCCCACTGGGGCATCAGGAAGGCTACACCTTC.

The genes are TRBV29-1 and TRBJ2-1; the match to TRBD2 covers 7 bases. The V gene's germline CDR1 is SQVTM and CDR2 ANQGSEA. After removal of 8 bases from V and 4 bases from J, the junction contained 14 bases not matched to a gene. This CDR3 has 15 residues. The CDR3 here is CSSWTGGSLYNEQFF. The CDR3 DNA reads as TGCAGCAGCTGGACGGGCGGGAGCTTGTACAATGAGCAGTTCTTC.

The chain links TRBV4-3 to TRBJ1-2; D gene ambiguous. The CDR3 is 16 residues long. V was trimmed by 0 bases and J by 5 bases, leaving 16 bases between them. Germline V CDR1 and CDR2: LGHNA, YSLEER. The CDR3 sequence: CASSQDSTGGGYGYTF. In DNA, the CDR3 is TGCGCCAGCAGCCAAGATAGTACTGGTGGAGGGTATGGCTACACCTTC.

V and J are TRBV4-2 and TRBJ1-4, with D possibly being TRBD1 (5 bases). The CDR3 has 14 amino acids. Looked up from germline, CDR1 is LGHNA and CDR2 is YNFKEQ. Trimming took 0 bases from V and 9 from J, leaving 11 bases between them. CDR3 nucleotide sequence: TGTGCCAGCAGCCAAGATACAGGAATGAAAAAACTGTTTTTT. This encodes CASSQDTGMKKLFF.

The chain couples TRBV25-1 to TRBJ1-4, with TRBD1 identical over 7 bases. Losses at the gene ends were 3 bases for V and 5 bases for J; bases not matched to a gene: 6. The CDR3 consists of 15 residues. CDR1 and CDR2 from the germline V gene are MGHDK and SYGVNS. The chain's CDR3 is CASSDPGTANEKLFF. In DNA, the CDR3 is TGTGCCAGCAGTGATCCCGGGACAGCCAATGAAAAACTGTTTTTT.

The rearrangement joins TRBV30 to TRBJ1-6; possibly TRBD1 for D (5 bases). CDR3 length: 15 amino acids. With 0 bases removed from V and 2 bases from J, the gap between germline ends came to 8 bases. Per the germline V gene, CDR1 is GTSNPN and CDR2 is SVGIG (reference sequence). CDR3 protein: CAWSVRQTYNSPLHF. CDR3 in DNA: TGTGCCTGGAGTGTACGACAGACCTATAATTCACCCCTCCACTTT.

The chain joins TRBV5-1 to TRBJ2-7; a weak D match, TRBD1 (6 bases). CDR1 and CDR2 from the germline V gene are SGHRS and YFSETQ. Between the trimmed V and J ends, which lost 4 bases and 5 bases, there was a span of 19 bases. CDR3 length: 15 residues. In DNA, the CDR3 is TGCGCCAGCAGCCCCAGGTGGGGGCGCAAGGACGAGCAGTACTTC. It codes for CASSPRWGRKDEQYF.

This chain connects TRBV9 to TRBJ2-3; 8 bases are a match to TRBD1. V lost 3 bases, J lost 2 bases, and 5 bases stayed unmatched. CDR1 SGDLS and CDR2 YYNGEE come from the germline V gene. The CDR3 totals 15 residues. The CDR3 coding sequence is TGTGCCAGCAGCGGCCGGGACAGGTTCACAGATACGCAGTATTTT. This gives the protein CASSGRDRFTDTQYF.

The J gene is TRBJ1-1, the V gene TRBV4-1; the match to TRBD1 covers 7 bases. This CDR3 contains 16 residues. J lost 6 bases, V lost 3 bases, and 13 bases had no gene match. Germline V gene lookup returns CDR1 MGHRA and CDR2 YSYEKL. In DNA form, the CDR3 reads TGCGCCAGCAGCCAGGTACGACAGGGTAAGCGCGCTGAAGCTTTCTTT. Amino acid sequence: CASSQVRQGKRAEAFF.

The J gene is TRBJ2-7, the V gene TRBV7-9, with D perhaps being TRBD1 or TRBD2 (5 bases each). This CDR3 spans 17 amino acids. V lost 1 base, J lost 2 bases, and 18 bases lay in between. CDR1 and CDR2 (germline): SEHNR, FQNEAQ (reference sequence). CDR3 residues: CASSLGGTDSFTYEQYF. The CDR3 DNA is TGTGCCAGCAGCTTAGGGGGGACGGACTCCTTTACCTACGAGCAGTACTTC. Together with reference TRBV7-9 and TRBJ2-7, the CDR3 gives the full variable domain: DTGVSQNPRHKITKRGQNVTFRCDPISEHNRLYWYRQTLGQGPEFLTYFQNEAQLEKSRLLSDRFSAERPKGSFSTLEIQRTEQGDSAMYLCASSLGGTDSFTYEQYFGPGTRLTVT.

The V call is TRBV5-4, the J call TRBJ1-1, with 7 positions matching TRBD1. V lost 2 bases and J lost 1; bases outside the gene matches: 5. The germline V gene encodes CDR1 SGHNT and CDR2 YYREEE (reference sequence). The CDR3 is 15 amino acids. The CDR3 spells CASSFNRGENTEAFF. CDR3 sequence (DNA): TGTGCCAGCAGCTTTAACAGGGGTGAGAACACTGAAGCTTTCTTT.

The rearrangement links TRBV5-1 to TRBJ2-2, with TRBD1 identical over 7 bases. CDR3 length: 15 residues. V gave up 0 bases and J gave up 6 bases; unmatched junction bases: 5. Germline loops: CDR1 SGHRS, CDR2 YFSETQ. The CDR3 region has the DNA TGCGCCAGCAGCTTGGTGGGGACAGTGGCCGGGGAGCTGTTTTTT. It codes for CASSLVGTVAGELFF.

V is TRBV5-4 and J is TRBJ2-3, with D uncertain. The V end lost 5 bases, the J end lost 2 bases, and 6 bases lay between the germline ends. The CDR3 totals 12 residues. Germline CDR1 and CDR2: SGHNT and YYREEE (reference sequence). The CDR3 DNA sequence: TGTGCCAGCAGTTTTAACACAGATACGCAGTATTTT. Protein: CASSFNTDTQYF.

The chain joins TRBV6-2 or TRBV6-3 to TRBJ2-7; tentative D call: TRBD2 (7 bases). Germline values: CDR1 MNHEY, CDR2 SVGEGT. With 0 bases removed from V and 4 bases from J, the gap between germline ends came to 13 bases. This CDR3 is built from 15 residues. In DNA form, the CDR3 reads TGTGCCAGCAGTTACTCCAGCGGGACAAAATACGAGCAGTACTTC. This codes for CASSYSSGTKYEQYF.

The chain combines TRBV9 with TRBJ1-2, with D tentatively TRBD1 (5 bases). Germline V gene lookup returns CDR1 SGDLS and CDR2 YYNGEE. The CDR3 runs 14 residues. V gave up 3 bases and J gave up 2 bases, with 11 bases separating them. CDR3 sequence (DNA): TGTGCCAGCAGCGCGACTGGGGGAAACTATGGCTACACCTTC. Amino acids: CASSATGGNYGYTF. Using reference TRBV9 and TRBJ1-2 for the parts outside the CDR3, the full variable domain is DSGVTQTPKHLITATGQRVTLRCSPRSGDLSVYWYQQSLDQGLQFLIQYYNGEERAKGNILERFSAQQFPDLHSELNLSSLELGDSALYFCASSATGGNYGYTFGSGTRLTVV.

V and J are TRBV5-8 and TRBJ1-5; the D is unclear. Trimming took off 1 base at V and 7 bases at J, with 3 bases between the two ends. Germline loops: CDR1 SGHTS, CDR2 YDEGEE. The CDR3 is made up of 11 amino acids. This CDR3 reads CASSLRQPQHF. The DNA of the CDR3 is TGTGCCAGCAGCTTGCGGCAGCCCCAGCATTTT.

The rearrangement links TRBV5-6 to TRBJ1-2; D perhaps matches TRBD1 (6 bases). V was clipped by 2 bases and J by 2 bases, with 7 bases between them. The V gene's germline CDR1 is SGHDT and CDR2 YYEEEE. This CDR3 has 13 residues. CDR3 protein: CASSLDRNYGYTF. The CDR3 coding sequence is TGTGCCAGCAGCTTAGACAGGAACTATGGCTACACCTTC.

The genes are TRBV2 and TRBJ1-4; TRBD1 matches at 7 bases. Germline V gene data show CDR1 as SNHLY and CDR2 as FYNNEI. This CDR3 comprises 13 residues. The ends lost 4 bases at V and 7 bases at J; junction bases unmatched: 3. The CDR3 DNA reads as TGTGCCAGCAGTGGACAGGGCGGTGAAAAACTGTTTTTT. This gives the protein CASSGQGGEKLFF.

The rearrangement uses TRBV5-1 and TRBJ2-1; D is undetermined. V lost 0 bases to trimming and J lost 6 bases, with 7 bases between them. The germline CDR1 and CDR2 sequences are SGHRS and YFSETQ. CDR3 length: 13 amino acids. CDR3 coding DNA: TGCGCCAGCAGCTTGGGTGGCTCCAATGAGCAGTTCTTC. Residues: CASSLGGSNEQFF.

The V and J genes are TRBV7-9 and TRBJ1-2; D not certain. Trimming cost V 0 bases and J 6 bases, with 11 bases left between them. CDR1 is SEHNR and CDR2 is FQNEAQ in the germline V gene (reference sequence). The length of the CDR3 is 14 residues. The CDR3, as DNA: TGTGCCAGCAGCTTAGCTGTGCAATGGGATGGCTACACCTTC. Translation: CASSLAVQWDGYTF.

This chain joins TRBV5-1 and TRBJ1-1, with D possibly TRBD1 on 6 matching bases. CDR1 SGHRS and CDR2 YFSETQ come from the germline V gene. Trimming stripped 4 bases from V and 1 base from J, with 14 bases between. There are 15 residues in the CDR3. DNA of the CDR3: TGCGCCAGCAGCCACGGACAGCTGAAGAACACTGAAGCTTTCTTT. Protein sequence: CASSHGQLKNTEAFF.

CDR3: CASSYSGSGVPETQYF. CDR3 bases: TGTGCCAGCAGTTACTCGGGGAGTGGGGTCCCAGAGACCCAGTACTTC. The genes are TRBV6-5 and TRBJ2-5; weak D call: TRBD2 (5 bases). V lost 0 bases, J lost 4 bases, and 15 bases lay in between. CDR1 and CDR2 (germline): MNHEY, SVGAGI. The CDR3 loop spans 16 amino acids.

The V gene is TRBV3-1 (or the pseudogene TRBV3-2), the J gene TRBJ2-5, with 11 bases matching TRBD2. CDR1 is LGHDT, CDR2 YNNKEL, per germline (reference sequence). The CDR3 loop spans 15 amino acids. V gave up 6 bases and J gave up 1 base; unmatched junction bases: 4. Here the CDR3 reads CASRRLAGFQETQYF. CDR3 coding DNA: TGTGCCAGCAGGCGACTAGCGGGGTTCCAAGAGACCCAGTACTTC.